These 22 T cell receptor beta chains originate from one sample sequenced in a study of T cells in tumors after PD-1 blockade. Using immunoSEQ multiplex PCR, the repertoire was profiled, and TCRdb retains in-frame clones only, with some absent. This sample yields 45,000 or so clones, of which 70% to 85% are seen a single time; 8.7% belongs to the top ten. The sequencing here drew on PBMCs, taken before anti-PD-1 therapy. The receptors were sampled from a human donor with advanced basal cell or squamous cell carcinoma (not recorded which).

The rearrangement uses TRBV9 and TRBJ2-2; TRBD1 matches at 7 bases. Germline CDR1 reads SGDLS; CDR2 reads YYNGEE. The CDR3 consists of 13 residues. With 3 bases clipped from V and 14 bases from J, the junction kept 10 bases outside the gene matches. The CDR3 spells CASSAVQGLSLFF. CDR3 DNA sequence: TGTGCCAGCAGCGCTGTACAGGGGCTGTCCCTGTTTTTT.

V usage is TRBV4-1 and J usage is TRBJ2-1; 8 nucleotides line up with TRBD2. Germline assignment: CDR1 MGHRA and CDR2 YSYEKL. The J segment lost 6 bases and the V segment lost 2 bases, leaving 6 bases of the junction unmatched. The CDR3 has 15 amino acids. CDR3 protein: CASSQFPGGFNEQFF. The CDR3 DNA follows: TGCGCCAGCAGCCAATTTCCGGGAGGGTTCAATGAGCAGTTCTTC.

This clone was seen just once. This sequence joins TRBV11-3 and TRBJ2-1; no clear D. Deletions cut 5 bases from V and 8 bases from J, with 13 bases between. This CDR3 has 13 amino acids. Germline CDR1 SGHNT, CDR2 YENEEA. The CDR3 loop reads CASSPTFNDEQFF. The CDR3 coding sequence is TGTGCCAGCAGCCCGACCTTCAATGATGAGCAGTTCTTC.

The chain links TRBV11-3 to TRBJ2-1; the match to TRBD2 covers 8 bases. Germline trimming cut 6 bases from V and 12 bases from J; bases unmatched to any gene: 16. The CDR3 is made up of 15 amino acids. Per the germline V gene, CDR1 is SGHNT and CDR2 is YENEEA. The DNA for the CDR3 is TGTGCCAGCAGACCGGGAGGGCGGGATCACATGGGGCAGTTCTTC. Residues: CASRPGGRDHMGQFF.

This clone has only a few counts. V usage is TRBV28 and J usage is TRBJ1-5; D is unresolved. V shed 3 bases and J shed 0 bases, with 15 bases lying between them. The germline V gene encodes CDR1 MDHEN and CDR2 SYDVKM. The CDR3 contains 17 residues. CDR3 amino acids: CASSLGIAPDSNQPQHF. CDR3 coding DNA: TGTGCCAGCAGTTTGGGTATAGCTCCGGATAGCAATCAGCCCCAGCATTTT.

This chain links TRBV3-1 (or the pseudogene TRBV3-2) with TRBJ2-2, with TRBD1 matching 8 bases. This CDR3 comprises 13 residues. Unmatched junction bases numbered 10, after V lost 4 bases and J lost 15 bases. Germline assignment: CDR1 LGHDT and CDR2 YNNKEL (reference sequence). The CDR3 region is CASSRSRQGMVFF. DNA of the CDR3: TGTGCCAGCAGCCGAAGCCGACAGGGGATGGTGTTTTTT.

The CDR3 loop is CASSIDVPGELFF. The CDR3 DNA reads as TGTGCCAGCAGCATTGACGTTCCCGGGGAGCTGTTTTTT. The chain links TRBV5-4 to TRBJ2-2; D is unresolved. Germline V CDR1 and CDR2: SGHNT, YYREEE (reference sequence). There are 13 residues in the CDR3. Trimming shortened V by 4 bases and J by 6 bases, and 10 bases separated the two germline ends.

The chain recombines TRBV19 with TRBJ1-5; TRBD1 is a possible D gene (6 bases). The V gene's germline CDR1 is LNHDA and CDR2 SQIVND (reference sequence). The CDR3 is made up of 14 amino acids. The ends were cut back, 5 bases at V and 3 bases at J, with 11 bases in the middle. This chain's CDR3 is CASSSDRNNQPQHF. The CDR3 DNA reads as TGTGCCAGTAGTTCGGACAGAAACAATCAGCCCCAGCATTTT.

The V call is TRBV2, the J call TRBJ1-6, with 7 bases identical to TRBD1. The V segment lost 6 bases and the J segment 9 bases; nucleotides outside the gene matches: 8. Germline V lookup: CDR1 SNHLY, CDR2 FYNNEI. This CDR3 spans 14 amino acids. CDR3 loop: CASRPGRGSSPLHF. DNA for the CDR3: TGTGCCAGCAGGCCTGGCAGGGGGAGTTCACCCCTCCACTTT.

Turning to this clone: The sample holds other DNA sequences that translate to the same CDR3. This chain links TRBV7-9 with TRBJ2-7; D not certain. V dropped 1 base and J dropped 3 bases, with 7 bases sitting between them. Looked up from germline, CDR1 is SEHNR and CDR2 is FQNEAQ (reference sequence). This CDR3 is 13 amino acids long. CDR3 in amino acids: CASSLDASYEQYF. The CDR3 DNA follows: TGTGCCAGCAGCTTAGACGCTAGCTACGAGCAGTACTTC.

V gene TRBV27 combines with J gene TRBJ2-7; possible D gene TRBD1, 5 bases. The CDR3 runs 13 residues. V was cut by 6 bases and J by 4 bases, with 13 bases left in between. From germline, CDR1 is MNHEY and CDR2 SMNVEV (reference sequence). The CDR3 protein is CASSQGPAYEQYF. CDR3 in DNA: TGTGCCAGCAGCCAGGGTCCAGCTTACGAGCAGTACTTC.

The chain combines TRBV6-1 with TRBJ1-5; 10 bases match TRBD1. This CDR3 has 15 residues. CDR1 MNHNS and CDR2 SASEGT come from the germline V gene. Losses at the gene ends were 6 bases for V and 4 bases for J; bases not matched to a gene: 6. CDR3 amino acids: CASSGQGVSNQPQHF. The CDR3 region has the DNA TGTGCCAGCAGCGGACAGGGGGTTTCGAATCAGCCCCAGCATTTT.

This clone appeared once. The chain combines TRBV10-3 with TRBJ2-3; a possible D gene is TRBD2 (6 bases). Germline V lookup: CDR1 ENHRY, CDR2 SYGVKD. The CDR3 is 15 amino acids. V was pared by 2 bases and J by 1 base, with 10 bases between. Written as DNA, the CDR3 is TGTGCCATCAGTGAGGGGGCTAGCGGCACAGATACGCAGTATTTT. It encodes CAISEGASGTDTQYF.

Concerning this clone: The identical CDR3 is also encoded by other nucleotide sequences in the sample. This chain links TRBV6-5 with TRBJ2-2; TRBD1 agrees at 8 bases. Germline V CDR1 and CDR2: MNHEY, SVGAGI. With V trimmed by 9 bases and J by 2 bases, 2 bases remained unmatched. The CDR3 totals 13 residues. The CDR3 loop is CASDRGNTGELFF. The DNA for the CDR3 is TGTGCCAGTGACAGGGGAAACACCGGGGAGCTGTTTTTT.

This clone was picked up a small number of times. V gene TRBV7-8 combines with J gene TRBJ2-7; 10 bases align to TRBD2. V shed 8 bases and J 4 bases; nucleotides not matched to a gene: 8. The CDR3 is made up of 14 amino acids. The germline V gene encodes CDR1 SGHVS and CDR2 FQNEAQ. The CDR3 DNA follows: TGTGCCAGCGGATCAGCGGGAGGGCCGTACGAGCAGTACTTC. It translates to CASGSAGGPYEQYF.

This chain joins TRBV12-3 or TRBV12-4 and TRBJ2-7; D is undetermined. Deletions cut 6 bases from V and 2 bases from J, with 11 bases between. This CDR3 is built from 13 residues. The CDR3 coding sequence is TGTGCCAGCAGCCCTGACGGTACCTACGAGCAGTACTTC. The encoded protein is CASSPDGTYEQYF.

V and J are TRBV19 and TRBJ2-1; 10 bases align to TRBD2. Trimming took 5 bases from V and 7 from J; bases not matched to a gene: 17. There are 18 residues in the CDR3. The V gene's germline CDR1 is LNHDA and CDR2 SQIVND (reference sequence). The CDR3 coding sequence is TGTGCCAGTAGTCCGACCCCTGAGCTAGCGGGAGATGGGAATGAGCAGTTCTTC. Protein: CASSPTPELAGDGNEQFF.

This rearrangement joins TRBV7-9 to TRBJ1-5; tentatively, D is TRBD1 (5 bases). CDR3 length: 12 residues. Germline values: CDR1 SEHNR, CDR2 FQNEAQ (reference sequence). V lost 5 bases and J lost 7, with 9 bases in between. CDR3 nucleotides: TGTGCCAGCAGCACCGGGGACCAGCCCCAGCATTTT. Translation gives CASSTGDQPQHF.

This chain connects TRBV12-3 or TRBV12-4 to TRBJ2-3; unclear D gene. The V gene lost 3 bases and the J gene lost 5 bases, with 9 bases spanning the gap. The CDR3 runs 13 residues. CDR3 sequence (DNA): TGTGCCAGCAGTTTTATCATGGGAGATACGCAGTATTTT. This codes for CASSFIMGDTQYF.

The chain recombines TRBV19 with TRBJ2-2, with 7 bases matching TRBD2. The CDR3 is 14 residues long. Unmatched junction bases numbered 5, after V lost 3 bases and J lost 7 bases. CDR1 and CDR2 (germline): LNHDA, SQIVND (reference sequence). The CDR3, as DNA: TGTGCCAGTAGTATTCAGCGGGATATCGGGGAGCTGTTTTTT. Residues: CASSIQRDIGELFF.

The chain is built from TRBV2 and TRBJ2-1; D uncertain. Trimming took 6 bases from V and 6 from J, leaving 21 bases between them. This CDR3 is built from 16 residues. Germline V gene lookup returns CDR1 SNHLY and CDR2 FYNNEI. CDR3 nucleotide sequence: TGTGCCAGCAGCCCAGGAGTGGGCAAAGGGTCCAATGAGCAGTTCTTC. It yields the protein CASSPGVGKGSNEQFF.

The chain recombines TRBV7-3 with TRBJ2-2; 7 nucleotides align to TRBD1. CDR3 size: 16 residues. From germline, CDR1 is SGHTA and CDR2 FQGTGA. V lost 2 bases to trimming and J lost 5 bases; unmatched junction nucleotides: 8. CDR3 sequence (DNA): TGTGCCAGCAGCTTAGGGCTAGCAGGGGGAACCGGGGAGCTGTTTTTT. Amino acid sequence: CASSLGLAGGTGELFF. The whole variable domain, filled in from reference TRBV7-3 and TRBJ2-2, reads GAGVSQTPSNKVTEKGKYVELRCDPISGHTALYWYRQSLGQGPEFLIYFQGTGAADDSGLPNDRFFAVRPEGSVSTLKIQRTERGDSAVYLCASSLGLAGGTGELFFGEGSRLTVL.